Shown below are 16 T cell receptor beta chains from a single sample sequenced in a study of cytomegalovirus exposure and HLA in healthy donors. Primers for the PCR totalled 60 Vbeta and 13 Jbeta. The protocol was immunoSEQ multiplex PCR, while the TCRdb copy is restricted to in-frame clones and leaves out a portion. Of 140,000 to 150,000 clones detected, approximately 70% appear once; the ten largest clones hold over 5%. Specimen: PBMCs. The receptors were gathered from an older woman in good health and CMV-seronegative.

J is TRBJ1-2 and V is TRBV25-1, with TRBD1 identical over 8 bases. The CDR3 spans 15 residues. The germline CDR1 and CDR2 sequences are MGHDK and SYGVNS. V gave up 4 bases and J gave up 8 bases; unmatched junction bases: 12. CDR3 amino acids: CASSGTGGLGLGYTF. CDR3 in DNA: TGTGCCAGCAGTGGAACAGGGGGGTTGGGGCTCGGCTACACCTTC.

This chain links TRBV5-5 with TRBJ1-5; 7 nucleotides align to TRBD1. The ends lost 0 bases at V and 2 bases at J; junction bases unmatched: 5. There are 16 residues in the CDR3. CDR1 and CDR2 from the germline V gene are SGHKS and YYEKEE (reference sequence). In DNA, the CDR3 is TGTGCCAGCAGCTTGGAAGGGGGCTGGGGCAATCAGCCCCAGCATTTT. Residues: CASSLEGGWGNQPQHF.

About this clone itself: One junction end does not reproduce the germline sequence, and a read error may be involved. The chain employs TRBV7-6 and TRBJ2-7, with TRBD2 identical over 11 bases. CDR3 size: 14 residues. Germline CDR1 is SGHVS and CDR2 is FNYEAQ. The CDR3 loop reads CASSSIAGGGEQSF. The CDR3, as DNA: TGTGCCAGCAGCTCTATAGCGGGAGGGGGGGAGCAGTCCTTC.

This clone has just one count. The J gene is TRBJ1-3, the V gene TRBV5-1; a weak D match, TRBD1 (5 bases). Deletions cut 4 bases from V and 0 bases from J, with 11 bases between. CDR1 is SGHRS, CDR2 YFSETQ, per germline. The CDR3 is 15 residues long. The CDR3 loop is CASSRTPSSGNTIYF. CDR3 nucleotides: TGCGCCAGCAGCCGGACACCGAGCTCTGGAAACACCATATATTTT.

Comments on this clone: Other DNA sequences in this specimen translate into the identical CDR3. The gene calls are TRBV5-1 and TRBJ1-1, with 11 bases fitting TRBD1. Germline assignment: CDR1 SGHRS and CDR2 YFSETQ. The ends lost 3 bases at V and 5 bases at J; junction bases unmatched: 3. CDR3 length: 14 amino acids. The CDR3 sequence is CASSWGQGGTEAFF. In DNA form, the CDR3 reads TGCGCCAGCAGCTGGGGACAGGGGGGAACTGAAGCTTTCTTT.

This clone appeared a single time. V and J are TRBV28 and TRBJ1-2; D is perhaps TRBD1 (6 bases). V was trimmed by 6 bases and J by 1 base, leaving 15 bases between them. The CDR3 has 15 residues. Germline-derived CDR1 and CDR2 are MDHEN and SYDVKM. Written as DNA, the CDR3 is TGTGCCAGCAGACAACAGGGATCCCTTAACTATGGCTACACCTTC. Its protein is CASRQQGSLNYGYTF.

J is TRBJ2-2 and V is TRBV2; D is perhaps TRBD2 (7 bases). V gave up 11 bases and J gave up 0 bases, with 13 bases separating them. CDR1 and CDR2 from the germline V gene are SNHLY and FYNNEI. This CDR3 spans 14 amino acids. The CDR3 coding sequence is TGTGCCGGGAGGGGGACTTCGAACACCGGGGAGCTGTTTTTT. Translation: CAGRGTSNTGELFF.

This clone turned up a few times. This chain uses TRBV10-3 with TRBJ2-3; possible D gene TRBD2, 7 bases. V gave up 2 bases and J gave up 2 bases, with 14 bases separating them. From germline, CDR1 is ENHRY and CDR2 SYGVKD. The CDR3 has 16 residues. CDR3 loop: CAISERAGALTDTQYF. The CDR3 nucleotides are TGTGCCATCAGTGAGAGGGCGGGGGCCCTCACAGATACGCAGTATTTT.

This clone was seen more than once but under ten times. Other DNA sequences in this specimen translate into the identical CDR3. The gene calls are TRBV5-1 and TRBJ1-1, with TRBD1 matching 9 bases. This CDR3 is built from 17 residues. V lost 5 bases, J lost 1 base, and 12 bases stayed unmatched. Germline V gene data show CDR1 as SGHRS and CDR2 as YFSETQ. CDR3 in amino acids: CASSKDRGGVRNTEAFF. Here the CDR3 DNA reads TGCGCCAGCAGTAAGGACAGGGGTGGTGTGAGGAACACTGAAGCTTTCTTT.

The chain recombines TRBV29-1 with TRBJ2-7; TRBD1 matches 10 bases. CDR1 is SQVTM and CDR2 is ANQGSEA in the germline V gene. The J segment lost 5 bases and the V segment lost 6 bases, leaving 7 bases of the junction unmatched. The CDR3 is 13 residues long. As DNA, the CDR3 is TGCAGCGTACGCCCGGGACAGGGGAACGAGCAGTACTTC. It encodes CSVRPGQGNEQYF.

V gene TRBV7-2 combines with J gene TRBJ2-2; 10 positions match TRBD2. J gave up 0 bases and V 2 bases, and 6 bases lay outside the gene matches. This CDR3 comprises 18 residues. Germline assignment: CDR1 SGHTA and CDR2 FQGNSA. The CDR3 nucleotides read TGTGCCAGCAGCTTAAGTAGACTAGCGGGCGCGAACACCGGGGAGCTGTTTTTT. Translation gives CASSLSRLAGANTGELFF.

V gene TRBV14 combines with J gene TRBJ2-2; 10 bases line up with TRBD2. V shed 2 bases and J 4 bases; nucleotides not matched to a gene: 13. CDR3 size: 19 residues. Germline assignment: CDR1 SGHDN and CDR2 FVKESK. Here the CDR3 DNA reads TGTGCCAGCAGCCAAACGGTACTAGCGGGAAAATATGGCACCGGGGAGCTGTTTTTT. Translation: CASSQTVLAGKYGTGELFF.

V is TRBV6-5 and J is TRBJ2-7; TRBD1 matches 8 bases. The ends lost 0 bases at V and 8 bases at J; junction bases unmatched: 12. CDR3 length: 16 amino acids. The germline gives CDR1 MNHEY, CDR2 SVGAGI. The CDR3 loop is CASSYSGPGGGGKQYF. In DNA, the CDR3 is TGTGCCAGCAGTTACTCGGGTCCAGGGGGCGGTGGGAAGCAGTACTTC.

The chain couples TRBV7-9 to TRBJ1-5; possibly TRBD1 for D (5 bases). The CDR3 contains 13 residues. Germline V gene sequence: CDR1 SEHNR, CDR2 FQNEAQ (reference sequence). V gave up 1 base and J gave up 7 bases, with 8 bases separating them. This chain's CDR3 is CASSLGGMQPQHF. CDR3 in DNA: TGTGCCAGCAGCTTAGGGGGCATGCAGCCCCAGCATTTT.

The chain recombines TRBV29-1 with TRBJ1-3; 7 nucleotides align to TRBD1. The junction had 4 bases not matched to a gene; V was cut back by 7 bases and J by 4 bases. The CDR3 sequence is 12 residues long. Germline V gene lookup returns CDR1 SQVTM and CDR2 ANQGSEA. The CDR3 DNA is TGCAGCGCGACGACAGGGGGAAACACCATATATTTT. Amino acids: CSATTGGNTIYF.

The rearrangement joins TRBV7-8 to TRBJ1-2; D is undetermined. CDR1 is SGHVS and CDR2 is FQNEAQ in the germline V gene. The CDR3 loop spans 13 amino acids. With 2 bases removed from V and 5 bases from J, the gap between germline ends came to 9 bases. The CDR3 reads CASSLPSGYGYTF. DNA of the CDR3: TGTGCCAGCAGCTTACCCTCGGGGTATGGCTACACCTTC.